A single sample is the source of the 21 T cell receptor beta chains below, sequenced in a study of blood T cell repertoires in COVID-19. Method: immunoSEQ multiplex PCR; TCRdb's copy keeps in-frame clones and lacks some. The sample lists about 54,000 clones; 85% were seen once. The sample was peripheral blood. The receptors shown here come from a human donor in a cohort sampled during active COVID-19.

V usage is TRBV2 and J usage is TRBJ1-2; no firm D call. Germline V gene lookup returns CDR1 SNHLY and CDR2 FYNNEI. The CDR3 sequence is 13 residues long. The ends were cut back, 1 base at V and 4 bases at J, with 7 bases in the middle. The CDR3 loop reads CASSEGAFYGYTF. The CDR3 coding sequence is TGTGCCAGCAGTGAAGGGGCTTTCTATGGCTACACCTTC. Drawing the rest from reference TRBV2 and TRBJ1-2, the complete variable domain is EPEVTQTPSHQVTQMGQEVILRCVPISNHLYFYWYRQILGQKVEFLVSFYNNEISEKSEIFDDQFSVERPDGSNFTLKIRSTKLEDSAMYFCASSEGAFYGYTFGSGTRLTVV.

The rearrangement uses TRBV10-3 and TRBJ2-3, with 11 bases lining up with TRBD2. V was clipped by 6 bases and J by 5 bases; unmatched bases: 4. This CDR3 is 14 amino acids long. Germline lookup yields CDR1 ENHRY and CDR2 SYGVKD. Here the CDR3 reads CAIRLAGAVDTQYF. In DNA, the CDR3 is TGTGCCATCAGACTAGCGGGAGCGGTAGATACGCAGTATTTT.

CDR3 coding DNA: TGTGCCAGCAGCCGAGGTAGGCAGCGGAATTCACCCCTCCACTTT. Its translation is CASSRGRQRNSPLHF. This chain links TRBV14 with TRBJ1-6; D remains unclear. V gave up 4 bases and J gave up 7 bases, with 14 bases separating them. This CDR3 has 15 residues. Germline CDR1 is SGHDN and CDR2 is FVKESK. Together with reference TRBV14 and TRBJ1-6, the CDR3 gives the full variable domain: EAGVTQFPSHSVIEKGQTVTLRCDPISGHDNLYWYRRVMGKEIKFLLHFVKESKQDESGMPNNRFLAERTGGTYSTLKVQPAELEDSGVYFCASSRGRQRNSPLHFGNGTRLTVT.

The chain uses TRBV9 and TRBJ1-2, with 7 bases fitting TRBD1. This CDR3 comprises 19 residues. CDR1 is SGDLS, CDR2 YYNGEE, per germline. Losses at the gene ends were 0 bases for V and 3 bases for J; bases not matched to a gene: 17. The CDR3 bases are TGTGCCAGCAGCGTAGCTGAGGTTGACAGGGAGGACCGAGACTATGGCTACACCTTC. It encodes CASSVAEVDREDRDYGYTF. The variable domain in full, with the rest retrieved from reference TRBV9 and TRBJ1-2, is DSGVTQTPKHLITATGQRVTLRCSPRSGDLSVYWYQQSLDQGLQFLIQYYNGEERAKGNILERFSAQQFPDLHSELNLSSLELGDSALYFCASSVAEVDREDRDYGYTFGSGTRLTVV.

The rearrangement joins TRBV6-4 to TRBJ1-3; D is perhaps TRBD1 (6 bases). Trimming cost V 6 bases and J 2 bases, with 14 bases left between them. The CDR3 contains 15 residues. Germline-derived CDR1 and CDR2 are MRHNA and SNTAGT. CDR3 nucleotide sequence: TGTGCCAGCAGCGCCGGCACAGGGCCTGGAAACACCATATATTTT. Protein: CASSAGTGPGNTIYF.

The CDR3 DNA follows: TGTGCCAGCAGCCCGACTGCGGGAGGGAGAACTTATGGCTACACCTTC. Translation gives CASSPTAGGRTYGYTF. The chain employs TRBV14 and TRBJ1-2, with D unresolved. CDR3 length: 16 residues. Germline CDR1 SGHDN, CDR2 FVKESK. Trimming left V 4 bases short and J 5 bases short, with 20 bases between.

The chain couples TRBV28 to TRBJ1-4; D is ambiguous. V was clipped by 0 bases and J by 8 bases, with 7 bases between them. Germline CDR1 reads MDHEN; CDR2 reads SYDVKM. CDR3 size: 13 residues. This chain's CDR3 is CASSLWSGEKLFF. CDR3 DNA: TGTGCCAGCAGTTTATGGTCGGGGGAAAAACTGTTTTTT.

V is TRBV30 and J is TRBJ1-5, with 8 positions matching TRBD1. The CDR3 runs 15 residues. Germline V lookup: CDR1 GTSNPN, CDR2 SVGIG (reference sequence). V lost 4 bases, J lost 7 bases, and 12 bases stayed unmatched. The CDR3 nucleotides are TGTGCCTGGACTAGGCAGGGGGCGTTGGTGCAGCCCCAGCATTTT. It specifies CAWTRQGALVQPQHF.

This clone was observed a handful of times. The chain employs TRBV5-1 and TRBJ1-2, with a tentative D call TRBD1 (5 bases). The CDR3 is made up of 14 amino acids. Trimming took off 4 bases at V and 4 bases at J, with 14 bases between the two ends. Germline V gene lookup returns CDR1 SGHRS and CDR2 YFSETQ. CDR3: CASSNLRGGYGYTF. CDR3 DNA sequence: TGCGCCAGCAGCAACTTGCGGGGGGGCTATGGCTACACCTTC.

This clone was recorded only once. The rearrangement uses TRBV3-1 (or the pseudogene TRBV3-2) and TRBJ2-3, with TRBD2 matching over 10 bases. The CDR3 is 17 residues long. V was clipped by 0 bases and J by 1 base; unmatched bases: 4. Germline V gene lookup returns CDR1 LGHDT and CDR2 YNNKEL (reference sequence). CDR3 DNA sequence: TGTGCCAGCAGCCAAGATTTGGGGACTAGCGGCACAGATACGCAGTATTTT. Translated, it gives CASSQDLGTSGTDTQYF.

The gene calls are TRBV4-1 and TRBJ2-7, with 8 bases matching TRBD1. After removal of 0 bases from V and 1 base from J, the junction contained 5 bases not matched to a gene. Per germline, CDR1 MGHRA and CDR2 YSYEKL. The CDR3 runs 16 residues. The DNA for the CDR3 is TGCGCCAGCAGCCAAGAGTTTAGGACAGGGTCCTACGAGCAGTACTTC. Protein sequence: CASSQEFRTGSYEQYF.

This chain joins TRBV5-5 and TRBJ1-6, with 9 bases aligning to TRBD1. The V and J ends lost 4 bases and 7 bases, in that order; junction bases with no gene match: 15. Per germline, CDR1 SGHKS and CDR2 YYEKEE (reference sequence). The CDR3 is made up of 18 amino acids. This CDR3 is CASSTGQGAFLLNSPLHF. The CDR3 nucleotides are TGTGCCAGCAGCACGGGACAGGGAGCATTCCTTCTCAATTCACCCCTCCACTTT.

The genes are TRBV6-6 and TRBJ2-7; D perhaps matches TRBD1 (6 bases). The CDR3 is 15 amino acids. Germline CDR1 and CDR2: MNHNY and SVGAGI (reference sequence). V was cut by 2 bases and J by 1 base, with 12 bases left in between. The CDR3 DNA reads as TGTGCCAGCAGTTACGGGTCGGACAGATCCTACGAGCAGTACTTC. It codes for CASSYGSDRSYEQYF.

This chain connects TRBV6-5 to TRBJ1-3; a weak D match, TRBD1 (6 bases). This CDR3 spans 14 amino acids. V lost 6 bases to trimming and J lost 0 bases, with 9 bases between them. Germline V CDR1 and CDR2: MNHEY, SVGAGI. CDR3 DNA sequence: TGTGCCAGCAGCCAGGGGCTCTCTGGAAACACCATATATTTT. Translating it yields CASSQGLSGNTIYF.

The chain carries TRBV19 and TRBJ2-2; TRBD2 aligns across 7 bases. V trimming: 6 bases; J trimming: 4 bases; junction bases outside the gene matches: 8. Germline CDR1 and CDR2: LNHDA and SQIVND (reference sequence). The CDR3 runs 15 residues. CDR3 sequence (DNA): TGTGCCAGTAGCCTCAGGTGGGGGGGCACCGGGGAGCTGTTTTTT. Protein sequence: CASSLRWGGTGELFF.

The chain joins TRBV2 to TRBJ1-3; possibly TRBD1 for D (6 bases). The CDR3 covers 14 residues. The germline CDR1 and CDR2 sequences are SNHLY and FYNNEI. Trimming shortened V by 4 bases and J by 0 bases, and 7 bases separated the two germline ends. Here the CDR3 reads CASSVGGSGNTIYF. The CDR3 DNA follows: TGTGCCAGCAGTGTAGGGGGCTCTGGAAACACCATATATTTT.

CDR3 DNA sequence: TGCGCCAGCAGCTTGGCAGGATCCTACGAGCAGTACTTC. Translation gives CASSLAGSYEQYF. The chain couples TRBV5-1 to TRBJ2-7; D unresolved. V shed 0 bases and J shed 1 base, with 5 bases lying between them. The CDR3 is 13 residues long. The germline gives CDR1 SGHRS, CDR2 YFSETQ. The full variable domain, its missing parts supplied by reference TRBV5-1 and TRBJ2-7, is KAGVTQTPRYLIKTRGQQVTLSCSPISGHRSVSWYQQTPGQGLQFLFEYFSETQRNKGNFPGRFSGRQFSNSRSEMNVSTLELGDSALYLCASSLAGSYEQYFGPGTRLTVT.

V gene TRBV4-3 combines with J gene TRBJ2-3; maybe TRBD1 (5 bases). V was clipped by 2 bases and J by 4 bases, with 10 bases between them. The germline gives CDR1 LGHNA, CDR2 YSLEER. CDR3 length equals 14 residues. CDR3 region: CASSQLNRPDTQYF. The CDR3 DNA is TGCGCCAGCAGCCAACTAAACAGGCCAGATACGCAGTATTTT.

The genes are TRBV25-1 and TRBJ2-7; D may be TRBD2 (7 bases). V was pared by 6 bases and J by 7 bases, with 13 bases between. The germline V gene encodes CDR1 MGHDK and CDR2 SYGVNS. CDR3 length: 12 residues. The CDR3 region has the DNA TGTGCCAGCAGGAGGGGGGAGGGGGAGCAGTACTTC. It encodes CASRRGEGEQYF.

The rearrangement uses TRBV30 and TRBJ1-3, with 7 bases that match TRBD1. Trimming cost V 3 bases and J 0 bases; bases outside gene matches: 5. Germline CDR1 GTSNPN, CDR2 SVGIG (reference sequence). The length of the CDR3 is 15 residues. CDR3 sequence: CAWSQGDFSGNTIYF. The CDR3 bases are TGTGCCTGGAGCCAGGGGGATTTCTCTGGAAACACCATATATTTT.

V usage is TRBV14 and J usage is TRBJ1-3; the D is unclear. Germline V lookup: CDR1 SGHDN, CDR2 FVKESK. The V and J ends lost 1 base and 1 base respectively, with 8 bases between them. The CDR3 is 15 amino acids. The DNA for the CDR3 is TGTGCCAGCAGCCAAGTTCGAGGATCTGGAAACACCATATATTTT. It specifies CASSQVRGSGNTIYF. Full variable domain (missing parts from reference TRBV14 and TRBJ1-3): EAGVTQFPSHSVIEKGQTVTLRCDPISGHDNLYWYRRVMGKEIKFLLHFVKESKQDESGMPNNRFLAERTGGTYSTLKVQPAELEDSGVYFCASSQVRGSGNTIYFGEGSWLTVV.